One sample yielded the 10 T cell receptor beta chains listed below, sequenced in a study of long-term antiretroviral therapy in people with HIV. Sequencing used immunoSEQ v3.0 at survey level. Profiled with immunoSEQ multiplex PCR; TCRdb holds only in-frame clones, not every one. Among about 20,000 clones, more than 70% were seen once, and the ten largest hold roughly a tenth. This specimen consisted of unsorted PBMCs, obtained 0.5 years before starting antiretroviral therapy. All receptors come from a man younger than 30 with HIV.

The rearrangement joins TRBV7-9 to TRBJ2-7, with 8 bases lining up with TRBD1. Per the germline V gene, CDR1 is SEHNR and CDR2 is FQNEAQ (reference sequence). The CDR3 spans 15 residues. With V trimmed by 3 bases and J by 4 bases, 8 bases remained unmatched. The chain's CDR3 is CASSFGQGVGYEQYF. CDR3 nucleotides: TGTGCCAGCAGCTTTGGACAGGGTGTAGGGTACGAGCAGTACTTC.

This clone was seen more than once but under ten times. The chain is built from TRBV19 and TRBJ1-5; the match to TRBD1 covers 7 bases. Germline assignment: CDR1 LNHDA and CDR2 SQIVND (reference sequence). The CDR3 is 14 amino acids. Germline trimming cut 3 bases from V and 5 bases from J; bases unmatched to any gene: 4. The CDR3 protein is CASSITGAHQPQHF. The DNA for the CDR3 is TGTGCCAGTAGTATTACAGGGGCCCATCAGCCCCAGCATTTT. Full variable domain (remainder filled in from reference TRBV19 and TRBJ1-5): DGGITQSPKYLFRKEGQNVTLSCEQNLNHDAMYWYRQDPGQGLRLIYYSQIVNDFQKGDIAEGYSVSREKKESFPLTVTSAQKNPTAFYLCASSITGAHQPQHFGDGTRLSIL.

This clone has only one observation. J is TRBJ2-1 and V is TRBV5-4; unclear D gene. The germline V gene has CDR1 SGHNT and CDR2 YYREEE (reference sequence). This CDR3 has 14 residues. V lost 3 bases, J lost 1 base, and 8 bases lay in between. The CDR3 sequence: CASSSGRSYNEQFF. The CDR3 DNA follows: TGTGCCAGCAGCTCCGGACGTTCCTACAATGAGCAGTTCTTC.

The rearrangement joins TRBV5-1 to TRBJ2-7; TRBD1 matches at 9 bases. The V and J ends lost 0 bases and 2 bases, in that order; junction bases with no gene match: 0. The V gene's germline CDR1 is SGHRS and CDR2 YFSETQ. CDR3 length: 14 residues. CDR3 sequence: CASSLGQGAYEQYF. The CDR3 DNA reads as TGCGCCAGCAGCTTGGGACAGGGGGCCTACGAGCAGTACTTC.

This clone is a singleton in its sample. This chain uses TRBV27 with TRBJ1-1; TRBD1 might be the D (5 bases). V gave up 6 bases and J gave up 7 bases, with 18 bases separating them. Germline loops: CDR1 MNHEY, CDR2 SMNVEV (reference sequence). This CDR3 region has 14 residues. The CDR3 DNA is TGTGCCAGCAGCTTTCAAGAGGGACGTTATGAAGCTTTCTTT. Protein sequence: CASSFQEGRYEAFF.

The V gene is TRBV11-2, the J gene TRBJ2-7; 9 positions agree with TRBD2. The CDR3 has 16 residues. Germline CDR1 reads SGHAT; CDR2 reads FQNNGV. J was trimmed by 5 bases and V by 7 bases; bases with no gene match: 15. The CDR3 region is CASTPARTSEGNEQYF. CDR3 sequence (DNA): TGTGCCAGCACCCCCGCCAGGACTAGCGAGGGGAACGAGCAGTACTTC.

The gene calls are TRBV27 and TRBJ2-5; the D gene is possibly TRBD1 (5 bases). CDR3 length: 14 residues. Per germline, CDR1 MNHEY and CDR2 SMNVEV (reference sequence). Trimming removed 3 bases from V and 2 bases from J, with 10 bases in between. In DNA form, the CDR3 reads TGTGCCAGCAGTTTTGTTGACAGACAAGAGACCCAGTACTTC. This translates into CASSFVDRQETQYF.

This clone was recorded once. The chain has TRBV28 and TRBJ1-2; 9 positions match TRBD1. Trimming at V came to 5 bases and at J to 2 bases, leaving 3 bases not matched to a gene. CDR1 is MDHEN, CDR2 SYDVKM, per germline. The CDR3 is 14 residues long. CDR3 protein: CASSPGQGNYGYTF. The CDR3 DNA follows: TGTGCCAGCAGTCCGGGACAGGGAAACTATGGCTACACCTTC.

This clone qualifies as medium-sized. The chain uses TRBV6-1 and TRBJ2-3; unclear D gene. This CDR3 is 13 amino acids long. Germline CDR1 reads MNHNS; CDR2 reads SASEGT. V lost 6 bases and J 5 bases, leaving 12 bases between the germline ends. The CDR3 here is CASRNDWGDTQYF. The CDR3 DNA reads TGTGCCAGCAGGAACGACTGGGGAGATACGCAGTATTTT.

The chain carries TRBV6-1 and TRBJ2-3, with D hard to call. The V gene's germline CDR1 is MNHNS and CDR2 SASEGT. CDR3 length: 16 amino acids. V gave up 1 base and J gave up 1 base, with 12 bases separating them. The DNA for the CDR3 is TGTGCCAGCAGTGAAGGATGGGCCGCGGGCACAGATACGCAGTATTTT. Encoded protein: CASSEGWAAGTDTQYF.